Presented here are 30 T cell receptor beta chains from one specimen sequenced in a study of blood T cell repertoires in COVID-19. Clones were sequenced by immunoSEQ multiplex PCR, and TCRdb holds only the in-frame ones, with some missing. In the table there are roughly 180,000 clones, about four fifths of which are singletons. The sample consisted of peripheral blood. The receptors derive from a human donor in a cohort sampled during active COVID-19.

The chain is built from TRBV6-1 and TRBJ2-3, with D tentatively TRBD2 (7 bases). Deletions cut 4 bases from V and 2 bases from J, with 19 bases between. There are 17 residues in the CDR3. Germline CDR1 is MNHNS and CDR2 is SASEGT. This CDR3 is CASSGVGGLGTTDTQYF. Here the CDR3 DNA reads TGTGCCAGCAGTGGTGTGGGGGGGCTGGGGACCACAGATACGCAGTATTTT.

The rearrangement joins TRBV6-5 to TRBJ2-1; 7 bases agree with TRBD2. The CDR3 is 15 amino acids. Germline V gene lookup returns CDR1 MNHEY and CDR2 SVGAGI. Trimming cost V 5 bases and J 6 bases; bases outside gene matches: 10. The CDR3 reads CASSPPGGGANEQFF. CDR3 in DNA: TGTGCCAGCAGTCCCCCCGGCGGGGGTGCCAATGAGCAGTTCTTC.

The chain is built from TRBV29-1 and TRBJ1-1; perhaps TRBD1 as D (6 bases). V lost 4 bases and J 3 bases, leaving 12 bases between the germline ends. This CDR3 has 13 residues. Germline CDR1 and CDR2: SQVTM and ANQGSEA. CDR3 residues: CSVVEGGYTEAFF. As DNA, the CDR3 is TGCAGCGTTGTAGAGGGGGGGTACACTGAAGCTTTCTTT. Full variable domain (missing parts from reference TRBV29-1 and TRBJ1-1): SAVISQKPSRDICQRGTSLTIQCQVDSQVTMMFWYRQQPGQSLTLIATANQGSEATYESGFVIDKFPISRPNLTFSTLTVSNMSPEDSSIYLCSVVEGGYTEAFFGQGTRLTVV.

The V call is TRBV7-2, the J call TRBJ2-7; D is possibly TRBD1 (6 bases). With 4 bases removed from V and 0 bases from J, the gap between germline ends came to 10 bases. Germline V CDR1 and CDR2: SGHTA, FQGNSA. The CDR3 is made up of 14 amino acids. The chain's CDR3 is CASSSDRSSYEQYF. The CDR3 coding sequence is TGTGCCAGCAGCTCCGACAGGAGCTCCTACGAGCAGTACTTC.

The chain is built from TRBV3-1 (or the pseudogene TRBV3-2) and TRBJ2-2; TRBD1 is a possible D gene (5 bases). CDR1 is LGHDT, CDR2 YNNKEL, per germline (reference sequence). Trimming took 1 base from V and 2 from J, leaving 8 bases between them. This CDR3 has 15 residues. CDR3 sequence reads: CASSQGQHNTGELFF. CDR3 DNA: TGTGCCAGCAGCCAAGGACAGCATAACACCGGGGAGCTGTTTTTT.

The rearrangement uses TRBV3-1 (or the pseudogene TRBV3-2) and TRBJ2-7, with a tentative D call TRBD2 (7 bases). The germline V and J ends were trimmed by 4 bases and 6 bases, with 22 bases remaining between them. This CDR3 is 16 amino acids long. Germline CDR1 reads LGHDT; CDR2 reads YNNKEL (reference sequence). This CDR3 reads CASSRRIGGGPGEQYF. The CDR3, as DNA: TGTGCCAGCAGCCGCCGGATCGGCGGGGGCCCCGGCGAGCAGTACTTC.

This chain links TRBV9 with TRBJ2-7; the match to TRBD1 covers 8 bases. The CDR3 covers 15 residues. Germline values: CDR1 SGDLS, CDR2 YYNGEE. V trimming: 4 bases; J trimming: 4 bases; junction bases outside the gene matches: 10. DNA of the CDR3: TGTGCCAGCAGCTTTCCCCGGGACAGGAGTTACGAGCAGTACTTC. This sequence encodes CASSFPRDRSYEQYF. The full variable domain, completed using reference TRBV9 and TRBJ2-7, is DSGVTQTPKHLITATGQRVTLRCSPRSGDLSVYWYQQSLDQGLQFLIQYYNGEERAKGNILERFSAQQFPDLHSELNLSSLELGDSALYFCASSFPRDRSYEQYFGPGTRLTVT.

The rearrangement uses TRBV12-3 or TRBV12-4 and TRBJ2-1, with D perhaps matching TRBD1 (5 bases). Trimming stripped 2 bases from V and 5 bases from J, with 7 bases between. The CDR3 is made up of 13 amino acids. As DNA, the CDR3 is TGTGCCAGCAGTTTATCAGGGAACAATGAGCAGTTCTTC. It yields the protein CASSLSGNNEQFF.

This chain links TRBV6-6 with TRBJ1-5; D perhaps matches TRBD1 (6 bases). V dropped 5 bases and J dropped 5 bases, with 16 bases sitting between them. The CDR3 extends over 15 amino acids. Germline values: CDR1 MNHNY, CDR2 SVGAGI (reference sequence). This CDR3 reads CASSPPKGGDQPQHF. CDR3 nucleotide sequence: TGTGCCAGCAGTCCCCCGAAAGGGGGAGATCAGCCCCAGCATTTT.

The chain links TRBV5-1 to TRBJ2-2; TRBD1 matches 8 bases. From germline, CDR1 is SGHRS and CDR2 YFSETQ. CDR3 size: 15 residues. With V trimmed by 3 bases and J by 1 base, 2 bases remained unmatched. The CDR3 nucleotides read TGCGCCAGCAGCTCCGGGACAGGGAACACCGGGGAGCTGTTTTTT. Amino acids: CASSSGTGNTGELFF.

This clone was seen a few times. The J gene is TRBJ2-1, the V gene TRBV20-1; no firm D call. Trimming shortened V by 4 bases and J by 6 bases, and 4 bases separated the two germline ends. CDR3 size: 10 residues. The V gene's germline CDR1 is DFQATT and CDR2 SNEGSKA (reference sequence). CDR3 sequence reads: CSATSNEQFF. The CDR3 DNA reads TGCAGTGCTACTAGCAATGAGCAGTTCTTC.

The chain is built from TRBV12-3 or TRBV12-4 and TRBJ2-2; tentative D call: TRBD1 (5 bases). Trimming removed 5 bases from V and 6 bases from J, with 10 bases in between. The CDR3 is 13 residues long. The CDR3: CASSPDSSGELFF. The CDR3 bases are TGTGCCAGCAGTCCAGACAGCTCCGGGGAGCTGTTTTTT.

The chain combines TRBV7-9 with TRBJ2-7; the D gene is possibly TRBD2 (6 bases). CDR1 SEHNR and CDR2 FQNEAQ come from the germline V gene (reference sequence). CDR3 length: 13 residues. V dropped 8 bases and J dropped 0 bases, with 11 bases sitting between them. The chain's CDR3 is CASGGVRSYEQYF. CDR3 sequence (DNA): TGTGCCAGCGGAGGGGTCCGCTCCTACGAGCAGTACTTC.

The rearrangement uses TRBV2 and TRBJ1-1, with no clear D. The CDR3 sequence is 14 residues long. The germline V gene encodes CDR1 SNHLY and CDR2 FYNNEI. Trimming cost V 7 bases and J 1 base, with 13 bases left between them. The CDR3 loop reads CASNGRVSNTEAFF. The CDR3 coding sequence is TGTGCCAGCAATGGTCGGGTTTCGAACACTGAAGCTTTCTTT.

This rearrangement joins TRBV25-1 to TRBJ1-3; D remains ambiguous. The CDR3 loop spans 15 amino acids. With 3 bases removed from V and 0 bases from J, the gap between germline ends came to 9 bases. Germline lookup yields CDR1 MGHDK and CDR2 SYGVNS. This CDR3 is CASSDSGSSGNTIYF. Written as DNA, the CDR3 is TGTGCCAGCAGTGATTCGGGATCCTCTGGAAACACCATATATTTT.

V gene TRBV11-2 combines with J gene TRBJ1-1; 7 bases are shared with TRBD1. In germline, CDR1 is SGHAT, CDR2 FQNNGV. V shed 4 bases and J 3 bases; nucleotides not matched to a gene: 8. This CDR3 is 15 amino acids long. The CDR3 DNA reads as TGTGCCAGCAGCTCCGAGGGGGCGAGTGACACTGAAGCTTTCTTT. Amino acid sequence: CASSSEGASDTEAFF.

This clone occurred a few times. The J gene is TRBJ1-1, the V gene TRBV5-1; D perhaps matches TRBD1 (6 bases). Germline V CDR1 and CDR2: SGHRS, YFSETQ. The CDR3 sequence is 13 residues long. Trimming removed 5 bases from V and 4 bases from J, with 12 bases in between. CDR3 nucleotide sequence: TGCGCCAGCAGGCCAGGGGAGAGCACTGAAGCTTTCTTT. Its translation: CASRPGESTEAFF.

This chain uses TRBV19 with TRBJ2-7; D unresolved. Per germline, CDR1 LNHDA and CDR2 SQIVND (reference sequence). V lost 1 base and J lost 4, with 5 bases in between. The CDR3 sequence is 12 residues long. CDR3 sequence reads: CASSIGGYEQYF. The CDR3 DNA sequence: TGTGCCAGTAGTATAGGCGGTTACGAGCAGTACTTC.

The CDR3: CASTPSQRSPYEQYF. DNA for the CDR3: TGTGCCAGCACCCCGTCTCAGAGGTCCCCATACGAGCAGTACTTC. The chain carries TRBV5-6 and TRBJ2-7, with D hard to call. V gave up 6 bases and J gave up 4 bases, with 20 bases separating them. This CDR3 spans 15 amino acids. Germline V gives CDR1 SGHDT, CDR2 YYEEEE.

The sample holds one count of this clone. In DNA form, the CDR3 reads TGTGCCAGCTTAGGGACAACGAACACCGGGGAGCTGTTTTTT. This gives the protein CASLGTTNTGELFF. The rearrangement uses TRBV2 and TRBJ2-2; weak D call: TRBD1 (6 bases). Germline CDR1 SNHLY, CDR2 FYNNEI. V lost 8 bases and J lost 0, with 10 bases in between. The CDR3 has 14 residues.

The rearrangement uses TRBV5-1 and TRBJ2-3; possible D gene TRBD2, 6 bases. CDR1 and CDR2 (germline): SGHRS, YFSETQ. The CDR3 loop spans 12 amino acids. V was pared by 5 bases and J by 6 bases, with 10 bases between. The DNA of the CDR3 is TGCGCCAGCAGAGGGGAGGACGATACGCAGTATTTT. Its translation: CASRGEDDTQYF.

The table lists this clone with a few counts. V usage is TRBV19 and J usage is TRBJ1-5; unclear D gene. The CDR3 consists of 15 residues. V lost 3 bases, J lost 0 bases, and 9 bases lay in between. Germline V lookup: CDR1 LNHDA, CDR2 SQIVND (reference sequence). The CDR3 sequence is CASSMPGYSNQPQHF. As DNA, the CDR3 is TGTGCCAGTAGTATGCCGGGGTATAGCAATCAGCCCCAGCATTTT.

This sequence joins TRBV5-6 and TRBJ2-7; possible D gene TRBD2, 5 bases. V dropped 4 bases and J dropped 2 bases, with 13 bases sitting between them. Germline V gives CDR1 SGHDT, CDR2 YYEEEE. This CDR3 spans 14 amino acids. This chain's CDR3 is CASSDGRGTYEQYF. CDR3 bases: TGTGCCAGCAGCGATGGACGGGGAACCTACGAGCAGTACTTC.

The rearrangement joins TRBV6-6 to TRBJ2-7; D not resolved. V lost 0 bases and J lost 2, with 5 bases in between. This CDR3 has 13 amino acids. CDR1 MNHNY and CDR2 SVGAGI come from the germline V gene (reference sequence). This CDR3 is CASSYSTTYEQYF. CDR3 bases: TGTGCCAGCAGTTACTCGACAACCTACGAGCAGTACTTC.

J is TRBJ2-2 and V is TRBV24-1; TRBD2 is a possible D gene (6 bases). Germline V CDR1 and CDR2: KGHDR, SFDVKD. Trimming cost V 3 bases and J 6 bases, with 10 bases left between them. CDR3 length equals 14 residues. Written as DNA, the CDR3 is TGTGCCACCAGTGATGGCTCGGGGGCCGGGGAGCTGTTTTTT. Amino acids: CATSDGSGAGELFF.

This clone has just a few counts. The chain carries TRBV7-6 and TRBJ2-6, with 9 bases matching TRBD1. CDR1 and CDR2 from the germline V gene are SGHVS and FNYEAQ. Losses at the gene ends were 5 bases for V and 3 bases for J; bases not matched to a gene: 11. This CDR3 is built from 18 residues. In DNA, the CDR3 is TGTGCCAGCAGCCCTTCCCCGGGACAGGGTTATGGGGCCAACGTCCTGACTTTC. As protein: CASSPSPGQGYGANVLTF.

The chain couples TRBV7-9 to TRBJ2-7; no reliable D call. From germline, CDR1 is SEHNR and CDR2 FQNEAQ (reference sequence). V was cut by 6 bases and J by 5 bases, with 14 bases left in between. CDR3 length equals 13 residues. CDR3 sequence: CASSSPSTDEQYF. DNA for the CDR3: TGTGCCAGCAGTTCGCCGTCAACTGACGAGCAGTACTTC.

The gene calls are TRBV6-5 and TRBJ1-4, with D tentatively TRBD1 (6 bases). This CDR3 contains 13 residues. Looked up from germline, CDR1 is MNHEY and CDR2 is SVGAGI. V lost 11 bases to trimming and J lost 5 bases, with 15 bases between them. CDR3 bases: TGTGCCGCGGGCGGGGGGCAAAATGAAAAACTGTTTTTT. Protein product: CAAGGGQNEKLFF.

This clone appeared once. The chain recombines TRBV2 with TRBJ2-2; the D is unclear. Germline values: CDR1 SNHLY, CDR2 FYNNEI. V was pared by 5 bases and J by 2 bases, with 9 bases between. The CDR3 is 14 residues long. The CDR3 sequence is CASSLDLNTGELFF. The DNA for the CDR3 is TGTGCCAGCAGTCTCGACTTAAACACCGGGGAGCTGTTTTTT.

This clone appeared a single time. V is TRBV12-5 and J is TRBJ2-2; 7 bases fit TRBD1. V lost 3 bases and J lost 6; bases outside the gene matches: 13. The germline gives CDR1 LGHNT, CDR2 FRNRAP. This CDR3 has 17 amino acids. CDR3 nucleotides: TGTGCTAGTGGTTTCGGTTTAATCCCGGGACAGTCCGGGGAGCTGTTTTTT. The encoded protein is CASGFGLIPGQSGELFF.